This is a list of T cell receptor beta chains from one sample in a study of beta chain features in type 1 diabetes. Sequencing was performed with immunoSEQ multiplex PCR; in TCRdb, only in-frame clones are kept and a portion is missing. The sample consists of a few hundred thousand clones, roughly 13% of them appearing once. Sequencing was done on a sample of naive CD4+ T cells from blood. These TCRs come from a woman aged 18-35 years with type 1 diabetes. CDR3s include the opening cysteine and the closing phenylalanine or tryptophan. The D gene is left open where the match is weak. Only some rows state a clone size, as once, few, many or a class for expanded clones.

TRBD1	few	TRBV6-5	TRBJ1-2	TGTGCCAGCAGTTACCGACAGGGGGGCTATGGCTACACCTTC	CASSYRQGGYGYTF
TRBD1	few	TRBV5-1	TRBJ1-1	TGCGCCAGCAGCGGGGGACAGACCAACACTGAAGCTTTCTTT	CASSGGQTNTEAFF
-	-	TRBV4-1	TRBJ2-4	TGCGCCAGCAGCTATCCGGGACTGTCCAAAAACATTCAGTACTTC	CASSYPGLSKNIQYF
-	-	TRBV19	TRBJ2-1	TGTGCCAGTACCCCGGGACACAATTACCTCCTTAGCTCCTACAATGAGCAGTTCTTC	CASTPGHNYLLSSYNEQFF
-	few	TRBV25-1	TRBJ1-1	TGTGCCAGCAGTGTACCCCCCTCCGCAGGACTTCGAAACACTGAAGCTTTCTTT	CASSVPPSAGLRNTEAFF
-	few	TRBV5-1	TRBJ2-6	TGCGCCAGCAGCTCCCACGGACACGGTATATCCAACGTCCTGACTTTC	CASSSHGHGISNVLTF
-	few	TRBV29-1	TRBJ2-1	TGCAGCGTCGAGAGGGACTCCTACAATGAGCAGTTCTTC	CSVERDSYNEQFF
-	few	TRBV7-9	TRBJ2-7	TGTGCCAGCAGCATAAACAGGGAAGCCTACGAGCAGTACTTC	CASSINREAYEQYF
TRBD2	few	TRBV7-2	TRBJ2-5	TGTGCCAGCAGACCCACTAGCGCCCAAGAGACCCAGTACTTC	CASRPTSAQETQYF
TRBD1	few	TRBV25-1	TRBJ2-7	TGTGCCAGCACCAGGACAGGGGGCTTCTACGAGCAGTACTTC	CASTRTGGFYEQYF
-	few	TRBV10-3	TRBJ2-5	TGTGCCATCAGTGTGGGCAACCAAGAGACCCAGTACTTC	CAISVGNQETQYF
-	-	TRBV14	TRBJ1-1	TGTGCCAGCAGTCGCGTGGAGTACACTGAAGCTTTCTTT	CASSRVEYTEAFF
TRBD1	-	TRBV4-3	TRBJ1-4	TGCGCCAGCAGCCAGGGACAGGGTGGAGAAAAACTGTTTTTT	CASSQGQGGEKLFF
TRBD2	-	TRBV5-1	TRBJ2-1	TGCGCCACCAGAGACGCGGGGGGGGTCCACAATGAGCAGTTCTTC	CATRDAGGVHNEQFF
TRBD2	few	TRBV11-2	TRBJ2-1	TGTGCCAGCAGCTCCTTAGCGGGACGCTCCAATGAGCAGTTCTTC	CASSSLAGRSNEQFF
-	few	TRBV9	TRBJ2-7	TGTGCCAGCAGCGCCGCCATACTGCCCTCCTACGAGCAGTACTTC	CASSAAILPSYEQYF
-	-	TRBV30	TRBJ2-3	TGTGCCTGGAGCTCAGGGAACCCAGATACGCAGTATTTT	CAWSSGNPDTQYF
TRBD1	-	TRBV11-2	TRBJ2-4	TGTGCCAGCAGCTACGGACAGGGGGGATGGAACATTCAGTACTTC	CASSYGQGGWNIQYF
-	-	TRBV6-5	TRBJ1-1	TGTGCCAGCAGTTACTCTGGGACACCTATGAACACTGAAGCTTTCTTT	CASSYSGTPMNTEAFF
-	few	TRBV30	TRBJ2-7	TGTGCCTGGGGACAGTATTCCTACGAGCAGTACTTC	CAWGQYSYEQYF
-	-	TRBV30	TRBJ1-4	TGTGCCTGGAGTCGGGGGGGGCCCTTTAATGAAAAACTGTTTTTT	CAWSRGGPFNEKLFF
TRBD1	few	TRBV5-4	TRBJ1-1	TGTGCCAGCAGCGGGAGGACAGGGGGCGCCCACCGGAACACTGAAGCTTTCTTT	CASSGRTGGAHRNTEAFF
-	few	TRBV7-2	TRBJ1-1	TGTGCCAGCAGTAACGACTTGAACACTGAAGCTTTCTTT	CASSNDLNTEAFF
-	-	TRBV9	TRBJ2-1	TGTGCCAGCAGCCCAGGAGGACGTCCAACCGGGAATGAGCAGTTCTTC	CASSPGGRPTGNEQFF
-	-	TRBV6-5	TRBJ2-1	TGTGCCTCAGGGGATTACCTTTTAAGGAATGAGCAGTTCTTC	CASGDYLLRNEQFF
TRBD1	few	TRBV25-1	TRBJ2-7	TGTGCCAGCAGTGAAAGGACAGGGGGCTCCTACGAGCAGTACTTC	CASSERTGGSYEQYF
-	-	TRBV28	TRBJ2-7	TGTGCCAGCAGTTCACCTAATATCTACGAGCAGTACTTC	CASSSPNIYEQYF
TRBD1	-	TRBV27	TRBJ1-4	TGTGCCAGCAGTTCCGGACAGGTGAATGAAAAACTGTTTTTT	CASSSGQVNEKLFF
-	few	TRBV19	TRBJ2-3	TGTGCCAGTAGTATTCTGGTCGGTTCGGCAGATACGCAGTATTTT	CASSILVGSADTQYF
TRBD1	-	TRBV28	TRBJ2-1	TGTGCCAGCAGTCAACCCGGGACAGGGGGTAATGAGCAGTTCTTC	CASSQPGTGGNEQFF
-	-	TRBV2	TRBJ1-1	TGTGCCAGCAGGCTCACTAGCACTGAAGCTTTCTTT	CASRLTSTEAFF
TRBD2	-	TRBV5-1	TRBJ2-2	TGCGCCAGCAGCTTGGCGGGGGGAAAGGACACCGGGGAGCTGTTTTTT	CASSLAGGKDTGELFF